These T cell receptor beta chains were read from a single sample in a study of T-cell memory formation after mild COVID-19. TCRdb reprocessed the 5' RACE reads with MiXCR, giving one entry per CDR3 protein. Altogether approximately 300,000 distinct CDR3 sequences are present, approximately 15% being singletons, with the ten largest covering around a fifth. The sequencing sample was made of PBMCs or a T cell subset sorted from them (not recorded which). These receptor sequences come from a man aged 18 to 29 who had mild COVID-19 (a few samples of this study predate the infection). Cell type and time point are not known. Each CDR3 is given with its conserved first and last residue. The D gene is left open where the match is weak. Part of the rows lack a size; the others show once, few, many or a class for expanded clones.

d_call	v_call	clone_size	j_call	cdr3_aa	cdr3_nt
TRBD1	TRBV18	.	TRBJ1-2	CASSTGTGDFYGYTF	TGTGCCAGCTCCACCGGGACAGGAGATTTTTATGGCTACACCTTC
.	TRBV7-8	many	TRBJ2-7	CASSQHQGPSYEQYF	TGTGCCAGCAGCCAGCACCAGGGGCCCTCCTACGAGCAGTACTTC
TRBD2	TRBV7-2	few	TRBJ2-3	CASTVHRGGGTDTQYF	TGTGCCAGCACCGTACACCGGGGGGGAGGGACAGATACGCAGTATTTT
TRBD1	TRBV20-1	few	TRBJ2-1	CSATDREPNEQFF	TGCAGTGCCACGGACAGGGAGCCAAATGAGCAGTTCTTC
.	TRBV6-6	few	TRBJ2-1	CASSYSIYGKQRNEQFF	TGTGCCAGCAGTTACTCGATCTATGGAAAACAACGCAATGAGCAGTTCTTC
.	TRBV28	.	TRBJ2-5	CASSSPALQETQYF	TGTGCCAGCAGTTCTCCGGCCTTACAAGAGACCCAGTACTTC
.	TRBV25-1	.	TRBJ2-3	CASSVSAGLSTDTQYF	TGTGCCAGCAGCGTTAGTGCGGGGCTTAGCACAGATACGCAGTATTTT
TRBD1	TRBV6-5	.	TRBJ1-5	CASSSHRGDQPQHF	TGTGCCAGCAGTTCCCACAGGGGTGATCAGCCCCAGCATTTT
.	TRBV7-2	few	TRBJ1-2	CASSLRGGGGYGYTF	TGTGCCAGCAGCTTAAGGGGGGGAGGTGGCTATGGCTACACCTTC
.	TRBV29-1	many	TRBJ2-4	CSVILLAKNIQYF	TGCAGCGTTATCCTCCTAGCCAAAAACATTCAGTACTTC
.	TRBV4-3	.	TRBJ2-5	CASSQGNGYQQETQYF	TGCGCCAGCAGCCAAGGCAATGGCTACCAACAAGAGACCCAGTACTTC
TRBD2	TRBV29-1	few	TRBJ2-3	CSVRLAGDSHTQYF	TGCAGCGTTCGACTAGCGGGGGACTCCCATACGCAGTATTTT
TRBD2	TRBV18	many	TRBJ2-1	CASSPQRGDDNEQFF	TGTGCCAGCTCACCACAGCGGGGGGATGACAATGAGCAGTTCTTC
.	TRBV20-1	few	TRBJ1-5	CSARDQGRNQPQHF	TGCAGTGCTAGAGATCAAGGGCGGAATCAGCCCCAGCATTTT
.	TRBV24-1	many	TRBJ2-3	CATSDLGGGSTDTQYF	TGTGCCACCAGTGATTTAGGAGGGGGTAGCACAGATACGCAGTATTTT
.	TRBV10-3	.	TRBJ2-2	CAISGHGTGELFF	TGTGCCATCAGTGGTCACGGAACCGGGGAGCTGTTTTTT
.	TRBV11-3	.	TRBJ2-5	CASSRRGRETQYF	TGTGCCAGCAGCCGCAGGGGTCGGGAGACCCAGTACTTC
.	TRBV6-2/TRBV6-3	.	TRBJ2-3	CASSYAYSSTDTQYF	TGTGCCAGCAGTTACGCCTATTCTAGCACAGATACGCAGTATTTT
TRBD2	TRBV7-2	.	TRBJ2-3	CASSPTRGGRTDTQYF	TGTGCCAGCAGCCCTACTCGGGGGGGCAGGACAGATACGCAGTATTTT
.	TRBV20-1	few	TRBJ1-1	CSAPVEGMNTEAFF	TGCAGTGCCCCCGTAGAGGGGATGAACACTGAAGCTTTCTTT